These 22 T cell receptor beta chains were sequenced from one sample in a study of T cells in Graves' hyperthyroidism and ophthalmopathy. Amplified TCR beta CDR3 regions came from RNA transcripts. Researchers ran a first-round RT-PCR on the TCR CDR3 using the HTBI primer set. TCRdb processed the multiplex PCR reads anew with MiXCR; each CDR3 protein has one entry. The sample lists hundreds of thousands of distinct CDR3 sequences, around 15% occurring once. Sequenced: blood. Receptors originate from a woman aged 18-29 years with Graves' hyperthyroidism.

This clonotype occurred many times. This chain links TRBV3-1 with TRBJ2-7; D may be TRBD2 (5 bases). The V end was cut by 4 bases, the J end by 2 bases, with 12 bases between. This CDR3 comprises 14 residues. Germline CDR1 is LGHDT and CDR2 is YNNKEL (reference sequence). CDR3 DNA sequence: TGTGCCAGCAGCCCGGAGGACGGAGCCTACGAGCAGTACTTC. Its protein is CASSPEDGAYEQYF.

This sequence joins TRBV7-3 and TRBJ2-6; 7 bases are shared with TRBD2. V dropped 5 bases and J dropped 4; count of bases not matched to a gene: 2. The CDR3 runs 14 residues. Germline V lookup: CDR1 SGHTA, CDR2 FQGTGA. The CDR3 DNA is TGTGCCAGCAGCCCCGGGGGGGGGGCCAACGTCCTGACTTTC. Protein sequence: CASSPGGGANVLTF.

Many counts were recorded for this clonotype. The rearrangement joins TRBV3-1 to TRBJ2-7, with 8 bases lining up with TRBD1. V was pared by 0 bases and J by 1 base, with 5 bases of the junction left unmatched. This CDR3 has 16 residues. In germline, CDR1 is LGHDT, CDR2 YNNKEL (reference sequence). The DNA for the CDR3 is TGTGCCAGCAGCCAAGAACGGTACAGGGGGTCCTACGAGCAGTACTTC. Its translation is CASSQERYRGSYEQYF.

This clonotype showed up many times. The chain uses TRBV20-1 and TRBJ2-6, with D possibly TRBD1 on 6 matching bases. Germline CDR1 reads DFQATT; CDR2 reads SNEGSKA (reference sequence). CDR3 length equals 14 residues. Trimming removed 5 bases from V and 2 bases from J, with 10 bases in between. CDR3: CSAEKGAGANVLTF. CDR3 in DNA: TGCAGTGCTGAGAAGGGGGCTGGGGCCAACGTCCTGACTTTC.

This clonotype was observed many times. The V and J genes are TRBV20-1 and TRBJ2-2, with TRBD2 matching over 8 bases. V lost 0 bases, J lost 5 bases, and 2 bases stayed unmatched. CDR1 and CDR2 from the germline V gene are DFQATT and SNEGSKA (reference sequence). CDR3 size: 14 residues. In nucleotides, the CDR3 is TGCAGTGCTAGAGAGGGACTAGAGACCGGGGAGCTGTTTTTT. Amino acids: CSAREGLETGELFF.

Points on this clonotype: No conserved phenylalanine or tryptophan is present at the end of the CDR3, so a read error is the likely explanation. The genes are TRBV11-2 and TRBJ1-2; 8 bases fit TRBD1. The CDR3 contains 14 residues. CDR1 is SGHAT, CDR2 FQNNGV, per germline. The V gene end was trimmed by 5 bases and the J gene end by 2 bases; junction bases not matched to a gene: 4. CDR3: CASSQRTGNYGYTL. The CDR3, as DNA: TGTGCCAGCAGCCAAAGGACAGGGAACTATGGCTACACCCTC.

This clonotype occurred many times. The chain has TRBV11-2 and TRBJ2-7; D might be TRBD2 (5 bases). The CDR3 spans 16 residues. CDR1 and CDR2 (germline): SGHAT, FQNNGV. The V end lost 4 bases, the J end lost 3 bases, and 19 bases lay between the germline ends. CDR3 residues: CASSSTRGGQYYEQYF. The CDR3 coding sequence is TGTGCCAGCAGCTCCACTCGTGGAGGTCAATACTACGAGCAGTACTTC.

This clonotype appeared a few times. V is TRBV7-9 and J is TRBJ2-5; a weak D match, TRBD1 (6 bases). The CDR3 runs to 12 residues. Germline V lookup: CDR1 SEHNR, CDR2 FQNEAQ (reference sequence). V was clipped by 5 bases and J by 7 bases, with 11 bases between them. The CDR3 sequence: CASSRTDATQYF. CDR3 bases: TGTGCCAGCAGCAGGACAGACGCGACCCAGTACTTC.

This clonotype has more than one count but fewer than ten. The rearrangement links TRBV6-6 to TRBJ2-7; D not resolved. Germline V lookup: CDR1 MNHNY, CDR2 SVGAGI (reference sequence). There are 16 residues in the CDR3. V was shortened by 0 bases and J by 0 bases, with 12 bases between the two germline ends. CDR3 region: CASSYSSRGSSYEQYF. CDR3 DNA: TGTGCCAGCAGTTACTCGAGTCGCGGTAGCTCCTACGAGCAGTACTTC.

This clonotype was seen ten or more times. The chain joins TRBV6-2 or TRBV6-3 to TRBJ2-7; D unclear. This CDR3 is 18 amino acids long. Trimming took 2 bases from V and 0 from J, leaving 20 bases between them. CDR1 MNHEY and CDR2 SVGEGT come from the germline V gene. The CDR3 protein is CASSYRSGSRVSSYEQYF. The CDR3 DNA sequence: TGTGCCAGCAGTTACCGTAGTGGATCTCGGGTGAGCTCCTACGAGCAGTACTTC.

This sequence joins TRBV7-8 and TRBJ2-7, with 7 bases fitting TRBD2. J lost 5 bases, V lost 1 base, and 8 bases had no gene match. This CDR3 has 15 residues. From germline, CDR1 is SGHVS and CDR2 FQNEAQ. The CDR3 bases are TGTGCCAGCAGCTTAGTCGGCGGGAGCATTGACGAGCAGTACTTC. Residues: CASSLVGGSIDEQYF.

This clonotype was seen a few times. The junction differs from germline at one of its ends, possibly a read error. The genes are TRBV7-9 and TRBJ2-1, with 16 bases lining up with TRBD2. This CDR3 contains 18 residues. Germline V gives CDR1 SEHNR, CDR2 FQNEAQ (reference sequence). In nucleotides, the CDR3 is TGTGCCACCAGCGGGGGACCGGGACTAGCGGGAGGGTGGGGTGAGCAGTTCTTC. It is translated as CATSGGPGLAGGWGEQFF.

The chain links TRBV20-1 to TRBJ2-5; 9 bases map to TRBD2. CDR1 is DFQATT and CDR2 is SNEGSKA in the germline V gene (reference sequence). Germline trimming cut 2 bases from V and 4 bases from J; bases unmatched to any gene: 5. This CDR3 contains 14 residues. The CDR3 DNA reads TGCAGTGCTAGATTTAGCGGGGGAGGAGAGACCCAGTACTTC. Translation gives CSARFSGGGETQYF.

The V gene is TRBV5-4, the J gene TRBJ2-1; TRBD2 aligns across 8 bases. Germline V gives CDR1 SGHNT, CDR2 YYREEE (reference sequence). The ends lost 2 bases at V and 2 bases at J; junction bases unmatched: 6. There are 16 residues in the CDR3. In DNA, the CDR3 is TGTGCCAGCAGCTTCGGATCCGGGAGGGCCTACAATGAGCAGTTCTTC. Translated, it gives CASSFGSGRAYNEQFF.

This clonotype was seen only a few times. The chain joins TRBV28 to TRBJ1-5; tentative D call: TRBD1 (5 bases). This CDR3 contains 13 residues. Per the germline V gene, CDR1 is MDHEN and CDR2 is SYDVKM. V dropped 8 bases and J dropped 5 bases, with 13 bases sitting between them. CDR3 sequence: CASGIGAHQPQHF. For the CDR3, the DNA is TGTGCCAGCGGGATCGGGGCCCATCAGCCCCAGCATTTT.

This chain joins TRBV6-1 and TRBJ2-7; D gene unclear. With 1 base removed from V and 6 bases from J, the gap between germline ends came to 13 bases. The CDR3 has 14 residues. Looked up from germline, CDR1 is MNHNS and CDR2 is SASEGT. DNA for the CDR3: TGTGCCAGCAGTGAAGGCCAAGCCCGAGGCGAGCAGTACTTC. Protein: CASSEGQARGEQYF.

This clonotype was recorded a few times. The gene calls are TRBV15 and TRBJ1-1; D gene uncertain. Germline values: CDR1 LNHNV, CDR2 YYDKDF (reference sequence). The CDR3 contains 12 residues. V shed 0 bases and J shed 10 bases, with 9 bases lying between them. Here the CDR3 reads CATSRDGGLAFF. The CDR3 region has the DNA TGTGCCACCAGCAGAGACGGAGGGTTAGCTTTCTTT.

V usage is TRBV20-1 and J usage is TRBJ2-5; 8 bases are shared with TRBD2. Per the germline V gene, CDR1 is DFQATT and CDR2 is SNEGSKA (reference sequence). CDR3 size: 15 residues. V shed 6 bases, J shed 3 bases, and the junction held 12 bases outside the gene matches. This chain's CDR3 is CSAPGGLAGKETQYF. CDR3 in DNA: TGCAGTGCCCCCGGGGGCCTAGCGGGTAAAGAGACCCAGTACTTC.

The chain carries TRBV3-1 and TRBJ2-1; a possible D gene is TRBD2 (6 bases). Germline V gives CDR1 LGHDT, CDR2 YNNKEL (reference sequence). This CDR3 is built from 16 residues. V lost 0 bases to trimming and J lost 1 base, with 10 bases between them. The CDR3 DNA reads as TGTGCCAGCAGCCAAGATCCTAGCGTTTCCTACAATGAGCAGTTCTTC. Its translation: CASSQDPSVSYNEQFF.

For the CDR3, the DNA is TGCAGTGTTTGGGGTGGGACTAGCGGGAGGGCCTTGGAGACCCAGTACTTC. Its translation: CSVWGGTSGRALETQYF. J is TRBJ2-5 and V is TRBV20-1, with TRBD2 matching over 16 bases. This CDR3 comprises 17 residues. The V gene end was trimmed by 7 bases and the J gene end by 5 bases; junction bases not matched to a gene: 13. From germline, CDR1 is DFQATT and CDR2 SNEGSKA (reference sequence).

In this sample, this clonotype turned up a few times. V gene TRBV20-1 combines with J gene TRBJ2-7, with unresolved D. CDR3 length: 12 residues. The V end lost 3 bases, the J end lost 3 bases, and 9 bases lay between the germline ends. Germline assignment: CDR1 DFQATT and CDR2 SNEGSKA (reference sequence). CDR3 nucleotides: TGCAGTGCTAGTACTTCTCTCTACGAGCAGTACTTC. The encoded protein is CSASTSLYEQYF.

The CDR3 region has the DNA TGTGCCAGCAGTCCAGTTGAGGTTTGGGCGACCAATCAGCCCCAGCATTTT. As protein: CASSPVEVWATNQPQHF. This chain links TRBV6-2 or TRBV6-3 with TRBJ1-5; no reliable D call. V lost 5 bases and J lost 3, with 20 bases in between. CDR1 is MNHEY, CDR2 SVGEGT, per germline. The CDR3 runs to 17 residues.